This entry describes one T cell receptor beta chain. This clonotype was counted a few times. Its antigen is still unknown. The input lacks base qualities; no much larger clone sits a single base away. V drops 0 bases and J drops 1 base, leaving 10 bases in between. From the cysteine up to the phenylalanine, the CDR3 has a length of 16 residues. Only the CDR3 portion is preserved as DNA: 48 bases, with reading frame beginning at the first base. Looking up the germline V gene yields CDR1 MRHNA and CDR2 SNTAGT. These data originate in a study of human T cells and chemical hapten exposure (dated by TCRdb to the early 2020s). With regard to the full study: For sensitization, 2% DPC in acetone was applied to a 2 cm by 2 cm area of upper inner arm skin. Blood samples were taken from patients before sensitization (week 0) and then at 2, 6 and about 24 weeks after DPC sensitization. In alopecia patients, the study followed how the peripheral blood TCR repertoire changed in vivo over primary and secondary sensitization to diphenylcyclopropenone (DPC), a hapten. Patch testing was performed on the upper back with Finn chambers containing 0.01% DPC, and the patch tests were scored after 6 days according to International Contact Dermatitis Research Group standards. Patients additionally received weekly therapeutic DPC doses to the scalp throughout the approximately 25-week study period. Roughly 30 alopecia patients provided blood for TCR sequencing at one to four time points (pre-sensitization, 2, 6 and 24 weeks). Libraries were pooled for sequencing, and per-sample TCR yields varied mainly because of small differences in library volumes within the pool. Alopecia areata with under or over 50% scalp involvement, alopecia totalis and alopecia universalis were represented in the patient cohort, which was mostly female. Broader findings and caveats from the paper: Significantly more large CDR3 similarity clusters were formed by expanded TCRs than by pre-sensitization or healthy control sets, consistent with antigen-driven responses. A positive correlation was found between the number of PT1 expanded TCRs and patch test score, with significance reached at thresholds 8, 16 and 32 but not 4. DPC sensitization did not change the number of TCRs with a frequency above 1 in 1000, and there was no evidence of changes in global repertoire structure. Because all patients had alopecia, a presumed autoimmune disease, the immune response of the patients might differ from that of healthy individuals. Repeated subsampling changed both the strength of the expansion versus patch-test correlation and the threshold at which that correlation became significant.

Libraries came from RACE. Sequencing instrument: NextSeq 500. During library preparation, unique molecular identifiers were attached to individual cDNA molecules so that TCRs could be counted in a quantitative, reproducible way. Each blood RNA sample was used to sequence both TCR alpha and TCR beta chains. In the source study's methods: Samples had a median of roughly 99,000 TCRs, with a range from roughly 23,224 to 750,000. The Decombinator software suite was used to annotate V, J and CDR3 in the TCR reads. To make PS versus PT1 abundance plots, every sample was subsampled to the same number of TCRs (28,000). TCRs were defined as expanded if absent before sensitization and observed at least eight times at the 2-week time point. TCRdb applied fastp at Q25 and MiXCR to the public reads, then kept only in-frame beta chains. Here each entry gathers all rows of one CDR3 protein and keeps the most common genes and DNA. None of the V and J calls come from the authors' own analysis; TCRdb made them. This sample holds approximately 90,000 distinct CDR3 sequences; around 12% were observed only once. The ten largest clones represent approximately 2% of the sample.

The time point tag for this specimen amounts to: patch test 1, 2 weeks after DPC sensitization. The sample's treatment or condition label is to be understood as: therapeutic diphenylcyclopropenone sensitization with weekly scalp DPC. Blood at each patch-test visit was drawn before the patch test was applied. To be eligible, patients had to be aged 18 to 70, diagnosed with alopecia and judged suitable for DPC therapy, while pregnant patients were excluded. Total RNA was extracted from unfractionated whole blood that had been collected in Tempus Blood RNA tubes. The specimen was whole blood, collected in connection with sensitization to the hapten diphenylcyclopropenone (DPC). This TCR derives from a woman between 40 and 50 years old with alopecia areata. Some clones in this sample may be carry-over from other donors' samples. The chain is assembled from TRBV6-4 and TRBJ2-1, with the D assignment possibly TRBD1 or TRBD2, given 5 matching bases for each. The sequenced DNA is TGTGCCAGCAGTGACTCTAGAGGGGTGTCCTACAATGAGCAGTTCTTC. This encodes CASSDSRGVSYNEQFF.